Below, 7 T cell receptor beta chains from the same sample are listed, as sequenced in a study of T cell responses to AZD1222 COVID-19 vaccine. Sequencing used immunoSEQ multiplex PCR; TCRdb keeps in-frame clones, though not all of them. This repertoire shows 160,000 or so clones, around 87% found once; its top ten account for roughly 10%. Sequenced material: peripheral blood, taken 28 days after the second AZD1222 dose. These TCRs come from an adult who received the AZD1222 COVID-19 vaccine.

V is TRBV15 and J is TRBJ2-4; 14 bases align to TRBD2. This CDR3 is built from 21 residues. J lost 2 bases, V lost 4 bases, and 16 bases had no gene match. Per germline, CDR1 LNHNV and CDR2 YYDKDF (reference sequence). As DNA, the CDR3 is TGTGCCACCAGCATAGTTCCTTTGACTAGCGGGAGGGCCGTTTCCAAAAACATTCAGTACTTC. Protein sequence: CATSIVPLTSGRAVSKNIQYF.

As DNA, the CDR3 is TGTGCCAGCAGCGACACCGTTTATGGCTACACCTTC. Amino acid sequence: CASSDTVYGYTF. The chain uses TRBV6-5 and TRBJ1-2; D is ambiguous. The CDR3 runs to 12 residues. V was shortened by 6 bases and J by 5 bases, with 10 bases between the two germline ends. Germline CDR1 is MNHEY and CDR2 is SVGAGI.

V is TRBV30 and J is TRBJ2-1; TRBD1 matches 9 bases. This CDR3 spans 16 amino acids. Germline V gene data show CDR1 as GTSNPN and CDR2 as SVGIG (reference sequence). V shed 3 bases, J shed 4 bases, and the junction held 10 bases outside the gene matches. The CDR3 DNA sequence: TGTGCCTGGAGAGAAACCGGGACAGGGACTTACAATGAGCAGTTCTTC. It encodes CAWRETGTGTYNEQFF.

V is TRBV3-1 (or the pseudogene TRBV3-2) and J is TRBJ1-1, with D possibly being TRBD1 (5 bases). Trimming left V 1 base short and J 6 bases short, with 9 bases between. In germline, CDR1 is LGHDT, CDR2 YNNKEL (reference sequence). The CDR3 runs 13 residues. The CDR3 sequence: CASSQVGAAEAFF. The CDR3 DNA reads as TGTGCCAGCAGCCAAGTTGGGGCAGCTGAAGCTTTCTTT.

This clone was seen only a few times. The chain joins TRBV30 to TRBJ2-1; D is undetermined. The CDR3 covers 12 residues. V gave up 4 bases and J gave up 7 bases, with 11 bases separating them. Germline lookup yields CDR1 GTSNPN and CDR2 SVGIG (reference sequence). Written as DNA, the CDR3 is TGTGCCTGGAAGGTTTGGGGAAATGAGCAGTTCTTC. Protein sequence: CAWKVWGNEQFF. Full variable domain (rest looked up from reference TRBV30 and TRBJ2-1): SQTIHQWPATLVQPVGSPLSLECTVEGTSNPNLYWYRQAAGRGLQLLFYSVGIGQISSEVPQNLSASRPQDRQFILSSKKLLLSDSGFYLCAWKVWGNEQFFGPGTRLTVL.

This clone has a single count. The J gene is TRBJ1-1, the V gene TRBV6-5, with TRBD1 as a possible D gene (5 bases). CDR1 and CDR2 from the germline V gene are MNHEY and SVGAGI. V lost 10 bases and J 1 base, leaving 10 bases between the germline ends. CDR3 length equals 12 residues. CDR3 amino acids: CATRGPNTEAFF. The CDR3 DNA follows: TGTGCCACCCGGGGACCGAACACTGAAGCTTTCTTT.

This chain joins TRBV7-9 and TRBJ2-7; TRBD1 matches 10 bases. The trim removed 5 bases at V and 6 bases at J, leaving 7 bases unmatched. Germline V lookup: CDR1 SEHNR, CDR2 FQNEAQ (reference sequence). The CDR3 is 14 residues long. The CDR3 is CASSHWDRGGEQYF. In DNA form, the CDR3 reads TGTGCCAGCAGCCACTGGGACAGGGGTGGCGAGCAGTACTTC.